The 19 T cell receptor beta chains below come from one sample, sequenced in a study of radiotherapy plus CTLA-4 blockade in lung cancer. Repertoires were generated with immunoSEQ multiplex PCR, while TCRdb's copy carries only in-frame clones and drops some. The data contain roughly 59,000 clones, about 70% of them singletons. The starting material was peripheral blood, obtained from a patient treated with radiotherapy plus ipilimumab. The receptors come from a human donor with non-small cell lung cancer whose response to radiotherapy plus ipilimumab could not be evaluated.

The chain is built from TRBV9 and TRBJ1-3, with 8 bases matching TRBD1. The CDR3 is made up of 15 amino acids. Germline CDR1 reads SGDLS; CDR2 reads YYNGEE. V lost 3 bases, J lost 4 bases, and 6 bases stayed unmatched. This chain's CDR3 is CASSGGTGRGNTIYF. The DNA for the CDR3 is TGTGCCAGCAGCGGAGGGACAGGTCGCGGAAACACCATATATTTT.

The genes are TRBV29-1 and TRBJ2-2; D is unclear. The CDR3 is 14 residues long. Trimming pared 3 bases from V and 0 bases from J, leaving 8 bases between. Germline V gene lookup returns CDR1 SQVTM and CDR2 ANQGSEA. Written as DNA, the CDR3 is TGCAGCGTTGACGAGGCGGCGAACACCGGGGAGCTGTTTTTT. Encoded protein: CSVDEAANTGELFF.

The V call is TRBV5-4, the J call TRBJ1-4; D ambiguous. The CDR3 totals 16 residues. Germline values: CDR1 SGHNT, CDR2 YYREEE (reference sequence). Trimming left V 0 bases short and J 3 bases short, with 12 bases between. The CDR3 here is CASSLAGSAANEKLFF. In nucleotides, the CDR3 is TGTGCCAGCAGCTTGGCGGGGTCGGCGGCTAATGAAAAACTGTTTTTT.

This clone was detected a few times. The chain carries TRBV7-9 and TRBJ2-1, with 7 bases that match TRBD2. Trimming at V came to 8 bases and at J to 8 bases, leaving 9 bases not matched to a gene. CDR1 is SEHNR, CDR2 FQNEAQ, per germline (reference sequence). The CDR3 is made up of 13 amino acids. This CDR3 reads CASRPGGIDEQFF. The CDR3 DNA reads as TGTGCCAGCCGCCCCGGGGGGATCGATGAGCAGTTCTTC.

The V gene is TRBV14, the J gene TRBJ2-1; 11 bases match TRBD1. V was pared by 2 bases and J by 5 bases, with 5 bases of the junction left unmatched. CDR1 and CDR2 from the germline V gene are SGHDN and FVKESK. The CDR3 has 16 amino acids. Written as DNA, the CDR3 is TGTGCCAGCAGCCAACCCGGGACAGGGGGGGACAATGAGCAGTTCTTC. This sequence encodes CASSQPGTGGDNEQFF.

The CDR3 nucleotides are TGCGCCAGCAGTGAGATCCGGACAGGGGAACACTATGGCTACACCTTC. This encodes CASSEIRTGEHYGYTF. The chain has TRBV10-2 and TRBJ1-2, with 9 bases aligning to TRBD1. V lost 2 bases and J lost 3; bases outside the gene matches: 7. This CDR3 is built from 16 residues. CDR1 is WSHSY and CDR2 is SAAADI in the germline V gene.

The chain links TRBV30 to TRBJ2-7, with 10 nucleotides matching TRBD2. V shed 6 bases, J shed 4 bases, and the junction held 9 bases outside the gene matches. The germline gives CDR1 GTSNPN, CDR2 SVGIG (reference sequence). The CDR3 spans 14 residues. The CDR3 loop is CACTRASGSYEQYF. CDR3 coding DNA: TGTGCCTGTACTCGGGCTAGCGGGAGTTACGAGCAGTACTTC.

V gene TRBV7-9 combines with J gene TRBJ1-1, with unresolved D. V was pared by 2 bases and J by 6 bases, with 19 bases between. The CDR3 covers 16 residues. Germline V CDR1 and CDR2: SEHNR, FQNEAQ (reference sequence). Written as DNA, the CDR3 is TGTGCCAGCAGCTTAACGGGGTTTGGGGTAGGCGCTGAAGCTTTCTTT. Translated, it gives CASSLTGFGVGAEAFF.

This clone was seen just once. This chain uses TRBV27 with TRBJ1-2; D might be TRBD1 (6 bases). V gave up 1 base and J gave up 6 bases, with 15 bases separating them. The CDR3 length is 15 residues. Germline CDR1 is MNHEY and CDR2 is SMNVEV (reference sequence). Here the CDR3 reads CASSLWGAGDDGYTF. The CDR3 region has the DNA TGTGCCAGCAGTTTATGGGGGGCGGGGGATGATGGCTACACCTTC.

There are a few counts of this clone. The V call is TRBV18, the J call TRBJ2-1; TRBD2 matches 7 bases. CDR3 size: 15 residues. Per germline, CDR1 KGHSH and CDR2 LQKENI. The trim removed 0 bases at V and 9 bases at J, leaving 8 bases unmatched. The CDR3 region has the DNA TGTGCCAGCTCACCACCCGGTCTAGCGGAGGGTGAGCAGTTCTTC. It is translated as CASSPPGLAEGEQFF.

CDR3: CSVEDRLGYTF. CDR3 nucleotide sequence: TGCAGCGTTGAAGATCGTCTTGGCTACACCTTC. V and J are TRBV29-1 and TRBJ1-2; D is uncertain. The CDR3 spans 11 residues. V was pared by 0 bases and J by 7 bases, with 6 bases between. The germline V gene has CDR1 SQVTM and CDR2 ANQGSEA.

The genes are TRBV7-9 and TRBJ1-3; 8 bases are shared with TRBD1. The CDR3 contains 16 residues. Germline V lookup: CDR1 SEHNR, CDR2 FQNEAQ (reference sequence). V gave up 5 bases and J gave up 2 bases; unmatched junction bases: 8. CDR3 coding DNA: TGTGCCAGCAGCCCGAATGACAGGGGCACTGGAAACACCATATATTTT. As protein: CASSPNDRGTGNTIYF.

The chain employs TRBV18 and TRBJ1-3; D not certain. V was clipped by 3 bases and J by 0 bases, with 6 bases between them. The CDR3 consists of 14 residues. The germline V gene has CDR1 KGHSH and CDR2 LQKENI. DNA of the CDR3: TGTGCCAGCTCACCGGAGGGCTCTGGAAACACCATATATTTT. It encodes CASSPEGSGNTIYF.

J is TRBJ1-3 and V is TRBV5-1; possible D gene TRBD1, 5 bases. CDR1 is SGHRS and CDR2 is YFSETQ in the germline V gene. The CDR3 spans 15 residues. V was cut by 0 bases and J by 3 bases, with 10 bases left in between. CDR3 DNA sequence: TGCGCCAGCAGCTTGGTATGGGGGGATGGAAACACCATATATTTT. Translation gives CASSLVWGDGNTIYF. The variable domain in full, with the rest retrieved from reference TRBV5-1 and TRBJ1-3, is KAGVTQTPRYLIKTRGQQVTLSCSPISGHRSVSWYQQTPGQGLQFLFEYFSETQRNKGNFPGRFSGRQFSNSRSEMNVSTLELGDSALYLCASSLVWGDGNTIYFGEGSWLTVV.

This clone has only a few counts. The chain couples TRBV10-1 to TRBJ2-3; 8 bases agree with TRBD2. The V and J ends lost 6 bases and 5 bases, in that order; junction bases with no gene match: 13. The CDR3 contains 16 residues. From germline, CDR1 is WNHNN and CDR2 SYGVQD (reference sequence). The CDR3: CASSPSGLAIVDTQYF. The CDR3 DNA is TGCGCCAGCAGCCCATCCGGACTAGCTATCGTAGATACGCAGTATTTT.

The V gene is TRBV30, the J gene TRBJ1-1; D gene unclear. V was trimmed by 5 bases and J by 0 bases, leaving 7 bases between them. The CDR3 is made up of 12 amino acids. Germline loops: CDR1 GTSNPN, CDR2 SVGIG (reference sequence). The CDR3 DNA reads as TGTGCCTGGGGGGAGATGAACACTGAAGCTTTCTTT. Translating it yields CAWGEMNTEAFF.

V gene TRBV5-6 combines with J gene TRBJ2-5, with 10 bases lining up with TRBD1. The end of the DNA is better explained by TRBJ2-7, so the J call may be wrong. CDR1 is SGHDT, CDR2 YYEEEE, per germline. The CDR3 has 15 residues. CDR3 nucleotides: TGTGCCAGCACCCCCTGGGGACAGGGGCCCTACGAGCAGTACTTC. It codes for CASTPWGQGPYEQYF.

A few counts support this clone. The chain couples TRBV7-9 to TRBJ2-1, with 7 bases matching TRBD2. V lost 0 bases, J lost 6 bases, and 8 bases stayed unmatched. The CDR3 runs 16 residues. The germline V gene has CDR1 SEHNR and CDR2 FQNEAQ (reference sequence). Here the CDR3 reads CASSLAGGPVGNEQFF. CDR3 sequence (DNA): TGTGCCAGCAGCTTAGCGGGAGGGCCTGTAGGCAATGAGCAGTTCTTC.

This sequence joins TRBV28 and TRBJ1-3, with TRBD1 as a possible D gene (5 bases). V was clipped by 5 bases and J by 0 bases, with 14 bases between them. Germline CDR1 reads MDHEN; CDR2 reads SYDVKM. The CDR3 is 16 residues long. CDR3 in DNA: TGTGCCAGCAGTAACCCGACAGCTGACTCTGGAAACACCATATATTTT. It codes for CASSNPTADSGNTIYF.